The 6 T cell receptor beta chains below come from one sample, sequenced in a study of T-cell reconstitution after alpha-beta-depleted transplantation in children. Preparation of the TCRbeta library was carried out with unique molecular identifiers. MiXCR, applied by TCRdb to the PCR reads, yields one record per CDR3 protein. The top ten clones hold nearly 5.5% of a sample with 420,000 or so distinct CDR3 sequences, about a tenth of them seen once. The material was PBMCs from the stem cell graft donor, obtained from the stem cell graft. Every receptor here comes from a human donor who donated a stem cell graft to a child with acute myeloid leukemia.

The table lists this clonotype with a few counts. The chain recombines TRBV20-1 with TRBJ1-4, with D possibly TRBD1 on 6 matching bases. CDR3 length equals 12 residues. In germline, CDR1 is DFQATT, CDR2 SNEGSKA (reference sequence). Here the CDR3 reads CSAMLGGEKLFF. CDR3 sequence (DNA): TGCAGCGCAATGTTAGGGGGTGAAAAACTGTTTTTT.

This sequence joins TRBV7-2 and TRBJ2-2; the match to TRBD1 covers 7 bases. Trimming cost V 3 bases and J 5 bases; bases outside gene matches: 9. Germline V gene sequence: CDR1 SGHTA, CDR2 FQGNSA. This CDR3 is built from 16 residues. This chain's CDR3 is CASSFAMGRGTGELFF. DNA for the CDR3: TGTGCCAGCAGCTTTGCTATGGGCAGGGGGACCGGGGAGCTGTTTTTT.

This clonotype occurred a few times. The CDR3 sequence is CASSLDPAYSGNTIYF. The CDR3 coding sequence is TGTGCCAGCAGCTTAGATCCAGCGTACTCTGGAAACACCATATATTTT. The rearrangement uses TRBV7-2 and TRBJ1-3, with D hard to call. CDR1 is SGHTA, CDR2 FQGNSA, per germline. CDR3 length: 16 amino acids. V gave up 1 base and J gave up 0 bases, with 10 bases separating them.

This rearrangement joins TRBV6-6 to TRBJ1-5; D unclear. Germline V gene data show CDR1 as MNHNY and CDR2 as SVGAGI (reference sequence). Trimming shortened V by 6 bases and J by 3 bases, and 9 bases separated the two germline ends. The CDR3 contains 13 residues. CDR3 loop: CASRIGYNQPQHF. For the CDR3, the DNA is TGTGCCAGCAGAATAGGGTACAATCAGCCCCAGCATTTT.

This clonotype was detected many times. The chain carries TRBV20-1 and TRBJ2-5, with a possible D match to TRBD2 (5 bases). Germline lookup yields CDR1 DFQATT and CDR2 SNEGSKA (reference sequence). The CDR3 is made up of 14 amino acids. V lost 3 bases, J lost 4 bases, and 15 bases lay in between. This CDR3 reads CSASMAGYGETQYF. CDR3 coding DNA: TGCAGTGCTAGTATGGCGGGTTACGGAGAGACCCAGTACTTC.

This clonotype was recorded a few times. The rearrangement joins TRBV7-6 to TRBJ2-7; D might be TRBD1 (6 bases). The CDR3 length is 14 residues. V lost 0 bases to trimming and J lost 7 bases, with 13 bases between them. The germline V gene encodes CDR1 SGHVS and CDR2 FNYEAQ. CDR3 bases: TGTGCCAGCAGCTTAGCCCTAGGGGGTAATGAGCAGTACTTC. As protein: CASSLALGGNEQYF.